Listed here are 28 T cell receptor beta chains from one sample, sequenced in a study of beta chain features in type 1 diabetes. The study reverse transcribed the entire isolated RNA, so it sequenced expressed TCRB transcripts. Produced via immunoSEQ multiplex PCR; TCRdb's table is partial and in-frame only. This sample yields about 250,000 clones, of which 14% are seen a single time; about 0.027% belongs to the top ten. Sample: naive CD4+ T cells from blood. These receptors were obtained from a woman aged 40 to 50 in good health.

This clone was counted a few times. This rearrangement joins TRBV27 to TRBJ1-5, with a tentative D call TRBD1 (5 bases). V gave up 3 bases and J gave up 4 bases, with 10 bases separating them. The CDR3 loop spans 14 amino acids. Germline V lookup: CDR1 MNHEY, CDR2 SMNVEV (reference sequence). The CDR3: CASSFPGQNQPQHF. As DNA, the CDR3 is TGTGCCAGCAGTTTCCCAGGGCAGAATCAGCCCCAGCATTTT.

This rearrangement joins TRBV21-1 to TRBJ2-2; whether TRBD1, the table's D call, matches the DNA was not checked. TRBV21-1 is classified as a pseudogene. This CDR3 has 18 residues. In DNA, the CDR3 is TGTGCCAGCAGCTCGTCTCCTCGGACCAGGGCCCCGACCGGGGAGCTGTTTTTT. Translating it yields CASSSSPRTRAPTGELFF.

This clone was seen repeatedly, ten times or more. J is TRBJ2-3 and V is TRBV7-9; 8 bases fit TRBD2. Per the germline V gene, CDR1 is SEHNR and CDR2 is FQNEAQ (reference sequence). V gave up 3 bases and J gave up 0 bases; unmatched junction bases: 5. The CDR3 length is 16 residues. CDR3 sequence reads: CASSFSGTSSTDTQYF. Written as DNA, the CDR3 is TGTGCCAGCAGCTTTTCCGGGACTAGTAGCACAGATACGCAGTATTTT.

V is TRBV19 and J is TRBJ2-7; perhaps TRBD1 as D (6 bases). The CDR3 totals 14 residues. Between the trimmed V and J ends, which lost 6 bases and 3 bases, there was a span of 15 bases. Germline V gene lookup returns CDR1 LNHDA and CDR2 SQIVND (reference sequence). The CDR3 sequence is CASSTGKGSYEQYF. Here the CDR3 DNA reads TGTGCCAGTAGCACAGGGAAAGGGAGCTACGAGCAGTACTTC.

The gene calls are TRBV7-6 and TRBJ2-3; D may be TRBD1 (5 bases). The CDR3 extends over 15 amino acids. V was trimmed by 0 bases and J by 0 bases, leaving 7 bases between them. CDR1 and CDR2 (germline): SGHVS, FNYEAQ. The CDR3: CASSLAQGSTDTQYF. CDR3 nucleotide sequence: TGTGCCAGCAGCTTAGCGCAGGGTAGCACAGATACGCAGTATTTT.

The chain recombines TRBV5-4 with TRBJ1-1, with D hard to call. Germline-derived CDR1 and CDR2 are SGHNT and YYREEE (reference sequence). The V and J ends lost 4 bases and 4 bases respectively, with 20 bases between them. The CDR3 loop spans 16 amino acids. Written as DNA, the CDR3 is TGTGCCAGCAGCCCCAACCCGGGGTCAGGCGGCACTGAAGCTTTCTTT. Amino acid sequence: CASSPNPGSGGTEAFF.

This clone was found a few times. The V call is TRBV2, the J call TRBJ2-5; TRBD1 matches 8 bases. CDR3 size: 17 residues. In germline, CDR1 is SNHLY, CDR2 FYNNEI. The V segment lost 4 bases and the J segment 5 bases; nucleotides outside the gene matches: 15. The CDR3: CASSAVDRGPAGETQYF. In DNA, the CDR3 is TGTGCCAGCAGTGCCGTCGACAGGGGACCTGCAGGGGAGACCCAGTACTTC.

This clone came up a few times. This chain connects TRBV6-1 to TRBJ1-1; TRBD1 aligns across 8 bases. The CDR3 extends over 13 amino acids. Germline values: CDR1 MNHNS, CDR2 SASEGT. V shed 8 bases, J shed 3 bases, and the junction held 5 bases outside the gene matches. The CDR3 nucleotides read TGTGCCAGCCCCAGGGACAGGTACACTGAAGCTTTCTTT. It translates to CASPRDRYTEAFF.

This clone was seen a handful of times. The chain carries TRBV21-1 and TRBJ2-2; no check of the table's D call, TRBD1, against the DNA was made. TRBV21-1 is flagged as a pseudogene. The CDR3 is made up of 17 amino acids. The CDR3 DNA reads TGTGCCAGCAGCAAGCCCCAGGACAGGGTTGAGGCCGGGGAGCTGTTTTTT. Protein sequence: CASSKPQDRVEAGELFF.

V and J are TRBV28 and TRBJ2-3; TRBD1 agrees at 8 bases. This CDR3 comprises 19 residues. J gave up 5 bases and V 6 bases, and 22 bases lay outside the gene matches. In germline, CDR1 is MDHEN, CDR2 SYDVKM. The CDR3 loop reads CASSRRPGQVGRKVDTQYF. Here the CDR3 DNA reads TGTGCCAGCAGCCGGAGACCGGGACAGGTTGGACGGAAGGTAGATACGCAGTATTTT.

This chain connects TRBV7-9 to TRBJ2-5, with D unclear. The tail of the sequence fits TRBJ2-7 better, so the J call may be wrong. This CDR3 has 13 residues. CDR1 is SEHNR, CDR2 FQNEAQ, per germline (reference sequence). CDR3 residues: CASSLGRDYEQYF. CDR3 bases: TGTGCCAGCAGCTTAGGAAGGGACTACGAGCAGTACTTC.

Only a few counts were recorded for this clone. This chain connects TRBV2 to TRBJ2-6; maybe TRBD1 (7 bases). V lost 4 bases, J lost 0 bases, and 16 bases lay in between. Germline CDR1 reads SNHLY; CDR2 reads FYNNEI. The CDR3 has 18 amino acids. The CDR3 loop reads CASSARQGGYSGANVLTF. CDR3 in DNA: TGTGCCAGCAGTGCGAGGCAGGGGGGATACTCTGGGGCCAACGTCCTGACTTTC.

As for this clone: Other DNA sequences from this sample encode an identical CDR3 as well. The V call is TRBV5-1, the J call TRBJ1-1; maybe TRBD1 (6 bases). CDR3 length: 14 residues. Germline CDR1 reads SGHRS; CDR2 reads YFSETQ. The germline V and J ends were trimmed by 0 bases and 1 base, with 7 bases remaining between them. The DNA for the CDR3 is TGCGCCAGCAGCTTGGGGACAGCGAACACTGAAGCTTTCTTT. It yields the protein CASSLGTANTEAFF.

V gene TRBV2 combines with J gene TRBJ2-1, with D perhaps matching TRBD2 (6 bases). The length of the CDR3 is 15 residues. The germline gives CDR1 SNHLY, CDR2 FYNNEI. V was shortened by 7 bases and J by 0 bases, with 13 bases between the two germline ends. CDR3 nucleotides: TGTGCCAGCAATGAGGAGGGGCTCTCCTACAATGAGCAGTTCTTC. Translated: CASNEEGLSYNEQFF. The variable domain in full, with the rest retrieved from reference TRBV2 and TRBJ2-1, is EPEVTQTPSHQVTQMGQEVILRCVPISNHLYFYWYRQILGQKVEFLVSFYNNEISEKSEIFDDQFSVERPDGSNFTLKIRSTKLEDSAMYFCASNEEGLSYNEQFFGPGTRLTVL.

The V and J genes are TRBV9 and TRBJ1-2, with a weak D call TRBD1 (5 bases). Germline CDR1 SGDLS, CDR2 YYNGEE. V was trimmed by 2 bases and J by 7 bases, leaving 12 bases between them. This CDR3 is built from 13 residues. Here the CDR3 reads CASSVAGFGGYTF. As DNA, the CDR3 is TGTGCCAGCAGCGTGGCAGGGTTCGGTGGCTACACCTTC.

This clone showed up just a few times. The V call is TRBV27, the J call TRBJ1-5; maybe TRBD1 (5 bases). Germline CDR1 reads MNHEY; CDR2 reads SMNVEV (reference sequence). V lost 3 bases and J 0 bases, leaving 9 bases between the germline ends. The CDR3 has 15 amino acids. The CDR3 spells CASSFAGDSNQPQHF. CDR3 coding DNA: TGTGCCAGCAGTTTTGCGGGGGATAGCAATCAGCCCCAGCATTTT.

This chain links TRBV11-2 with TRBJ2-7; 11 bases match TRBD2. The V segment lost 1 base and the J segment 7 bases; nucleotides outside the gene matches: 9. The CDR3 covers 16 residues. Germline CDR1 is SGHAT and CDR2 is FQNNGV. CDR3 loop: CASSLVTSGGSREQYF. The CDR3 nucleotides are TGTGCCAGCAGCTTAGTAACTAGCGGGGGATCGAGGGAGCAGTACTTC.

This clone was observed a handful of times. This chain links TRBV6-5 with TRBJ2-1; 7 bases map to TRBD2. Germline trimming cut 0 bases from V and 4 bases from J; bases unmatched to any gene: 6. CDR1 is MNHEY, CDR2 SVGAGI, per germline. CDR3 length equals 16 residues. CDR3 in DNA: TGTGCCAGCAGTTACTCGAGGCTAGCGGTGTACAATGAGCAGTTCTTC. Translated: CASSYSRLAVYNEQFF.

This rearrangement joins TRBV7-7 to TRBJ2-6; 12 bases line up with TRBD1. The CDR3 is 18 residues long. The V and J ends lost 8 bases and 2 bases, in that order; junction bases with no gene match: 10. Germline loops: CDR1 SSHAT, CDR2 FNYEAQ (reference sequence). The CDR3 bases are TGTGCCAGCCAGTCCGGGACAGGGGGCGCCGCTGGGGCCAACGTCCTGACTTTC. Translating gives CASQSGTGGAAGANVLTF.

This clone has just a few counts. The rearrangement links TRBV2 to TRBJ2-3; 11 nucleotides match TRBD2. V shed 5 bases, J shed 3 bases, and the junction held 10 bases outside the gene matches. The CDR3 is 17 amino acids. Germline V gene data show CDR1 as SNHLY and CDR2 as FYNNEI. In DNA, the CDR3 is TGTGCCAGCAGTCTTAACCCGACTAGCGGGGCGACAGATACGCAGTATTTT. Protein product: CASSLNPTSGATDTQYF. The variable domain in full, completed from reference TRBV2 and TRBJ2-3, reads EPEVTQTPSHQVTQMGQEVILRCVPISNHLYFYWYRQILGQKVEFLVSFYNNEISEKSEIFDDQFSVERPDGSNFTLKIRSTKLEDSAMYFCASSLNPTSGATDTQYFGPGTRLTVL.

The V call is TRBV5-1, the J call TRBJ2-7; tentatively, D is TRBD1 (6 bases). The CDR3 is made up of 12 amino acids. Per germline, CDR1 SGHRS and CDR2 YFSETQ. Trimming took off 3 bases at V and 5 bases at J, with 9 bases between the two ends. This chain's CDR3 is CASSYKGDEQYF. The CDR3 nucleotides read TGCGCCAGCAGCTACAAGGGGGACGAGCAGTACTTC.

The chain carries TRBV19 and TRBJ1-5; TRBD1 is a possible D gene (6 bases). The V gene lost 8 bases and the J gene lost 2 bases, with 10 bases spanning the gap. The V gene's germline CDR1 is LNHDA and CDR2 SQIVND (reference sequence). The CDR3 is 13 amino acids. CDR3 amino acids: CASAHRGNQPQHF. The CDR3 DNA is TGTGCCAGTGCACACAGGGGCAATCAGCCCCAGCATTTT.

The rearrangement joins TRBV29-1 to TRBJ2-5, with 10 bases identical to TRBD2. V lost 3 bases, J lost 1 base, and 11 bases stayed unmatched. CDR3 length: 17 residues. Germline CDR1 and CDR2: SQVTM and ANQGSEA. Here the CDR3 DNA reads TGCAGCGTTGACTTAACGACTAGCGGGCTACGCCAAGAGACCCAGTACTTC. Amino acids: CSVDLTTSGLRQETQYF.

Only a few counts were recorded for this clone. The chain has TRBV9 and TRBJ1-2; 8 bases are shared with TRBD1. Germline V gene lookup returns CDR1 SGDLS and CDR2 YYNGEE. This CDR3 has 16 amino acids. V gave up 2 bases and J gave up 2 bases; unmatched junction bases: 8. The CDR3 DNA follows: TGTGCCAGCAGCGTCGGACAGGGAGGAACGAACTATGGCTACACCTTC. It yields the protein CASSVGQGGTNYGYTF.

This clone appeared a few times. The CDR3 is CASGLETGVEQYF. DNA of the CDR3: TGTGCTAGTGGTTTGGAGACAGGGGTCGAGCAGTACTTC. This rearrangement joins TRBV12-5 to TRBJ2-7; 8 bases align to TRBD1. Germline CDR1 is LGHNT and CDR2 is FRNRAP. The CDR3 has 13 amino acids. V dropped 1 base and J dropped 6; count of bases not matched to a gene: 2.

This clone was counted ten times or more. Other DNA variants within this sample encode the same CDR3. This chain links TRBV5-4 with TRBJ2-7; TRBD1 matches at 9 bases. The CDR3 consists of 14 residues. Per the germline V gene, CDR1 is SGHNT and CDR2 is YYREEE (reference sequence). Germline trimming cut 4 bases from V and 4 bases from J; bases unmatched to any gene: 6. The CDR3 DNA follows: TGTGCCAGCAGCACCGGACAGGGGAGGTACGAGCAGTACTTC. Translating gives CASSTGQGRYEQYF.

The chain joins TRBV7-9 to TRBJ2-7, with 12 bases fitting TRBD1. The trim removed 5 bases at V and 4 bases at J, leaving 9 bases unmatched. The germline V gene encodes CDR1 SEHNR and CDR2 FQNEAQ (reference sequence). The CDR3 has 16 residues. CDR3 protein: CASSPSRDRGLYEQYF. CDR3 sequence (DNA): TGTGCCAGCAGCCCGAGCCGGGACAGGGGGCTTTACGAGCAGTACTTC.

The chain has TRBV15 and TRBJ2-2, with 11 bases matching TRBD2. This CDR3 spans 19 amino acids. V lost 0 bases and J lost 2; bases outside the gene matches: 8. CDR1 is LNHNV and CDR2 is YYDKDF in the germline V gene (reference sequence). DNA for the CDR3: TGTGCCACCAGCAGAGATTCGATAGCGGGGGGGCCAAACACCGGGGAGCTGTTTTTT. Its protein product is CATSRDSIAGGPNTGELFF. Full variable domain (outside the CDR3, taken from reference TRBV15 and TRBJ2-2): DAMVIQNPRYQVTQFGKPVTLSCSQTLNHNVMYWYQQKSSQAPKLLFHYYDKDFNNEADTPDNFQSRRPNTSFCFLDIRSPGLGDTAMYLCATSRDSIAGGPNTGELFFGEGSRLTVL.